These T cell receptor beta chains were read from a single sample in a study of sequential checkpoint blockade in melanoma. Sequencing used immunoSEQ multiplex PCR; TCRdb keeps in-frame clones, though not all of them. This sample carries roughly 20,000 clones, around 83% of them seen once, and the ten largest clones take 30% to 45%. The source was CD8+ T cells sorted from blood (inferred from file names), collected from a patient given nivolumab and ipilimumab in sequence. These receptors originate from a human donor with melanoma. Both conserved end residues are part of each CDR3. Fields, in order: J gene, V gene, clone size, D gene, CDR3 protein, CDR3 DNA. The D gene is left open where the match is weak. Not all rows give a size; the values are once, few, many and, for expanded clones, a class.

J gene: TRBJ2-7; V gene: TRBV6-5; clone size: .; D gene: TRBD1; CDR3 protein: CASRTDRGYEQYF; CDR3 DNA: TGTGCCAGCAGGACCGACAGGGGCTACGAGCAGTACTTC
J gene: TRBJ1-3; V gene: TRBV7-9; clone size: few; D gene: .; CDR3 protein: CASGGSSGNTIYF; CDR3 DNA: TGTGCCAGCGGGGGGAGCTCTGGAAACACCATATATTTT
J gene: TRBJ1-4; V gene: TRBV7-9; clone size: .; D gene: TRBD1; CDR3 protein: CASSWTDRGLDPTNEKLFF; CDR3 DNA: TGTGCCAGCAGCTGGACGGACAGGGGGCTAGATCCAACTAATGAAAAACTGTTTTTT
J gene: TRBJ2-1; V gene: TRBV28; clone size: .; D gene: TRBD2; CDR3 protein: CASSSRGSGSYNEQFF; CDR3 DNA: TGTGCCAGCAGTTCCCGGGGTAGCGGGAGCTACAATGAGCAGTTCTTC
J gene: TRBJ1-5; V gene: TRBV4-1; clone size: .; D gene: .; CDR3 protein: CASSQELPGHSNEPQHF; CDR3 DNA: TGCGCCAGCAGCCAAGAGCTGCCGGGACATAGTAATGAGCCCCAGCATTTT
J gene: TRBJ1-1; V gene: TRBV16; clone size: .; D gene: TRBD1; CDR3 protein: CASSPRTGGMNTEAFF; CDR3 DNA: TGTGCCAGCAGCCCCCGGACAGGGGGCATGAACACTGAAGCTTTCTTT
J gene: TRBJ1-5; V gene: TRBV10-2; clone size: .; D gene: .; CDR3 protein: CASSDGGANQPQHF; CDR3 DNA: TGCGCCAGCAGTGATGGTGGGGCGAATCAGCCCCAGCATTTT
J gene: TRBJ2-2; V gene: TRBV7-2; clone size: once; D gene: TRBD2; CDR3 protein: CASSLGLAGVATGELFF; CDR3 DNA: TGTGCCAGCAGCTTAGGACTAGCGGGAGTGGCCACCGGGGAGCTGTTTTTT
J gene: TRBJ2-1; V gene: TRBV25-1; clone size: .; D gene: TRBD1; CDR3 protein: CASSDWDRGRSYNEQFF; CDR3 DNA: TGTGCCAGCAGTGATTGGGACAGGGGAAGGTCCTACAATGAGCAGTTCTTC
J gene: TRBJ1-5; V gene: TRBV5-6; clone size: .; D gene: .; CDR3 protein: CASSLGLQSQHF; CDR3 DNA: TGTGCCAGCAGCTTGGGGCTACAGTCCCAGCATTTT
J gene: TRBJ1-1; V gene: TRBV27; clone size: once; D gene: .; CDR3 protein: CASSLGSNTEAFF; CDR3 DNA: TGTGCCAGCAGTTTAGGGAGTAACACTGAAGCTTTCTTT
J gene: TRBJ2-1; V gene: TRBV2; clone size: .; D gene: TRBD2; CDR3 protein: CASSAGGAINNEQFF; CDR3 DNA: TGTGCCAGCAGCGCCGGGGGGGCTATTAACAATGAGCAGTTCTTC
J gene: TRBJ2-1; V gene: TRBV28; clone size: once; D gene: .; CDR3 protein: CASTDRENNEQFF; CDR3 DNA: TGTGCCAGCACGGATAGGGAGAACAATGAGCAGTTCTTC
J gene: TRBJ1-5; V gene: TRBV6-5; clone size: .; D gene: .; CDR3 protein: CASSAGSYSNQPQHF; CDR3 DNA: TGTGCCAGCAGTGCAGGGTCTTATAGCAATCAGCCCCAGCATTTT
J gene: TRBJ2-1; V gene: TRBV13; clone size: .; D gene: TRBD1; CDR3 protein: CASSSTGGYNEQFF; CDR3 DNA: TGTGCCAGCAGCTCGACAGGGGGGTACAATGAGCAGTTCTTC
J gene: TRBJ2-1; V gene: TRBV6-5; clone size: .; D gene: TRBD2; CDR3 protein: CATGGGGLGEQFF; CDR3 DNA: TGTGCCACGGGCGGGGGGGGCCTGGGTGAGCAGTTCTTC
J gene: TRBJ1-1; V gene: TRBV19; clone size: .; D gene: .; CDR3 protein: CASSIFSNTEAFF; CDR3 DNA: TGTGCCAGTAGTATCTTCTCGAACACTGAAGCTTTCTTT
J gene: TRBJ2-7; V gene: TRBV19; clone size: once; D gene: TRBD1; CDR3 protein: CASSAAGQASGSYEQYF; CDR3 DNA: TGTGCCAGTAGTGCGGCAGGACAGGCGTCCGGCTCCTACGAGCAGTACTTC
J gene: TRBJ1-5; V gene: TRBV6-1; clone size: .; D gene: TRBD1; CDR3 protein: CASSTSGGEAQPQHF; CDR3 DNA: TGTGCCAGCAGTACGTCAGGGGGCGAGGCTCAGCCCCAGCATTTT
J gene: TRBJ1-4; V gene: TRBV6-1; clone size: .; D gene: TRBD1; CDR3 protein: CASSERVGGKLFF; CDR3 DNA: TGTGCCAGCAGTGAACGGGTAGGGGGCAAACTGTTTTTT
J gene: TRBJ2-1; V gene: TRBV4-1; clone size: .; D gene: .; CDR3 protein: CASSQVDGGAGEQFF; CDR3 DNA: TGCGCCAGCAGCCAAGTTGACGGGGGAGCCGGCGAGCAGTTCTTC
J gene: TRBJ1-1; V gene: TRBV7-2; clone size: .; D gene: .; CDR3 protein: CASSGGDTEAFF; CDR3 DNA: TGTGCCAGCAGCGGGGGGGACACTGAAGCTTTCTTT
J gene: TRBJ2-2; V gene: TRBV9; clone size: .; D gene: TRBD2; CDR3 protein: CASSVAREGLLGSGELFF; CDR3 DNA: TGTGCCAGCAGCGTAGCGCGGGAGGGCCTTTTGGGATCCGGGGAGCTGTTTTTT
J gene: TRBJ2-7; V gene: TRBV27; clone size: .; D gene: TRBD1; CDR3 protein: CASSFSGQGVYEQYF; CDR3 DNA: TGTGCCAGCAGTTTCTCGGGTCAGGGGGTTTACGAGCAGTACTTC
J gene: TRBJ1-4; V gene: TRBV27; clone size: .; D gene: .; CDR3 protein: CASSERQPIEKLFF; CDR3 DNA: TGTGCCAGCAGTGAACGACAGCCCATTGAAAAACTGTTTTTT
J gene: TRBJ2-7; V gene: TRBV19; clone size: few; D gene: TRBD2; CDR3 protein: CASSMLAGASYEQYF; CDR3 DNA: TGTGCCAGTAGTATGCTAGCGGGAGCGTCCTACGAGCAGTACTTC
J gene: TRBJ2-3; V gene: TRBV4-1; clone size: .; D gene: .; CDR3 protein: CASSQTGVTDTQYF; CDR3 DNA: TGCGCCAGCAGCCAGACGGGAGTCACAGATACGCAGTATTTT
J gene: TRBJ2-5; V gene: TRBV27; clone size: .; D gene: .; CDR3 protein: CASSLSGETQYF; CDR3 DNA: TGTGCCAGCAGTTTATCCGGAGAGACCCAGTACTTC
J gene: TRBJ1-6; V gene: TRBV2; clone size: large; D gene: .; CDR3 protein: CASSQTGWQGHSPLHF; CDR3 DNA: TGTGCCAGCAGTCAAACGGGTTGGCAGGGGCATTCACCCCTCCACTTT
J gene: TRBJ2-5; V gene: TRBV28; clone size: .; D gene: TRBD1; CDR3 protein: CASSLLGTGVKETQYF; CDR3 DNA: TGTGCCAGCAGTTTATTAGGGACAGGGGTGAAGGAGACCCAGTACTTC
J gene: TRBJ2-5; V gene: TRBV2; clone size: .; D gene: TRBD2; CDR3 protein: CAGLAGVRETQYF; CDR3 DNA: TGTGCCGGTCTAGCGGGAGTACGAGAGACCCAGTACTTC
J gene: TRBJ2-1; V gene: TRBV27; clone size: once; D gene: .; CDR3 protein: CASSLDSSAEQFF; CDR3 DNA: TGTGCCAGCAGTTTGGACAGTTCAGCTGAGCAGTTCTTC
J gene: TRBJ2-7; V gene: TRBV7-9; clone size: .; D gene: TRBD1; CDR3 protein: CASSSFDRGSSYEQYF; CDR3 DNA: TGTGCCAGCAGCTCCTTCGACAGGGGGAGCTCCTACGAGCAGTACTTC
J gene: TRBJ1-5; V gene: TRBV19; clone size: .; D gene: .; CDR3 protein: CASSNGQPQHF; CDR3 DNA: TGTGCCAGTAGTAACGGGCAGCCCCAGCATTTT
J gene: TRBJ1-2; V gene: TRBV11-3; clone size: .; D gene: TRBD1; CDR3 protein: CASSATGVGYTF; CDR3 DNA: TGTGCCAGCAGCGCAACAGGGGTTGGCTACACCTTC
J gene: TRBJ1-5; V gene: TRBV2; clone size: .; D gene: TRBD1; CDR3 protein: CASSEARDSDSLAQHF; CDR3 DNA: TGTGCCAGCAGTGAAGCGCGGGACAGCGACTCGTTGGCCCAGCATTTT
J gene: TRBJ2-4; V gene: TRBV5-6; clone size: .; D gene: .; CDR3 protein: CASSRGTSLAKNIQYF; CDR3 DNA: TGTGCCAGCAGCCGCGGGACCTCCTTAGCCAAAAACATTCAGTACTTC
J gene: TRBJ1-2; V gene: TRBV11-2; clone size: .; D gene: .; CDR3 protein: CASSPGPQYGYTF; CDR3 DNA: TGTGCCAGCAGTCCGGGTCCCCAATATGGCTACACCTTC
J gene: TRBJ2-3; V gene: TRBV15; clone size: .; D gene: .; CDR3 protein: CATSSRVRASTDTQYF; CDR3 DNA: TGTGCCACCAGCAGTAGGGTGCGGGCTAGCACAGATACGCAGTATTTT
J gene: TRBJ2-4; V gene: TRBV4-1; clone size: .; D gene: .; CDR3 protein: CASSQERSGWDIQYF; CDR3 DNA: TGCGCCAGCAGCCAGGAGCGGTCCGGCTGGGACATTCAGTACTTC